Following are 26 T cell receptor beta chains from one sample sequenced in a study of blood T cell repertoires in COVID-19. Some clones are missing from TCRdb's copy, which holds only in-frame ones; the method was immunoSEQ multiplex PCR. The sample lists 350,000 to 450,000 clones; just over 90% were seen once. The sequenced material came from PBMCs or T cells enriched from blood (not recorded which). The receptor set was obtained from a middle-aged woman who had been exposed to COVID-19.

This chain joins TRBV19 and TRBJ1-1; 8 bases agree with TRBD1. Germline V gene sequence: CDR1 LNHDA, CDR2 SQIVND (reference sequence). CDR3 length equals 15 residues. J lost 1 base, V lost 5 bases, and 6 bases had no gene match. CDR3 sequence: CASSPGTGRNTEAFF. In DNA, the CDR3 is TGTGCCAGTAGTCCTGGGACAGGAAGGAACACTGAAGCTTTCTTT.

V usage is TRBV3-1 (or the pseudogene TRBV3-2) and J usage is TRBJ2-1; 8 bases agree with TRBD1. V was clipped by 0 bases and J by 8 bases; unmatched bases: 6. CDR3 length equals 15 residues. Germline V gene lookup returns CDR1 LGHDT and CDR2 YNNKEL (reference sequence). The CDR3 DNA reads TGTGCCAGCAGCCAAGATACAGGGGGGCGGGATGAGCAGTTCTTC. Encoded protein: CASSQDTGGRDEQFF.

V usage is TRBV18 and J usage is TRBJ2-7; 10 bases align to TRBD2. In germline, CDR1 is KGHSH, CDR2 LQKENI. Germline trimming cut 3 bases from V and 6 bases from J; bases unmatched to any gene: 5. CDR3 size: 14 residues. CDR3 in amino acids: CASSPASGSVEQYF. The DNA of the CDR3 is TGTGCCAGCTCACCGGCTAGCGGGAGCGTCGAGCAGTACTTC.

This clone was recorded once. V gene TRBV7-2 combines with J gene TRBJ2-3; D gene unclear. The CDR3 has 13 amino acids. With 8 bases removed from V and 3 bases from J, the gap between germline ends came to 12 bases. Germline loops: CDR1 SGHTA, CDR2 FQGNSA. CDR3 in DNA: TGTGCCAGCGGAGAGTATCCGACAGATACGCAGTATTTT. It is translated as CASGEYPTDTQYF. The full variable domain, with the rest looked up from reference TRBV7-2 and TRBJ2-3, is GAGVSQSPSNKVTEKGKDVELRCDPISGHTALYWYRQSLGQGLEFLIYFQGNSAPDKSGLPSDRFSAERTGGSVSTLTIQRTQQEDSAVYLCASGEYPTDTQYFGPGTRLTVL.

CDR3 in DNA: TGCGCCAGCAGCTCGGACAGGGATAAACAAGAGACCCAGTACTTC. Residues: CASSSDRDKQETQYF. The rearrangement uses TRBV5-1 and TRBJ2-5; 8 bases match TRBD1. The length of the CDR3 is 15 residues. The J segment lost 2 bases and the V segment lost 3 bases, leaving 6 bases of the junction unmatched. Looked up from germline, CDR1 is SGHRS and CDR2 is YFSETQ.

The rearrangement uses TRBV19 and TRBJ1-1; 8 nucleotides match TRBD1. Germline V CDR1 and CDR2: LNHDA, SQIVND (reference sequence). This CDR3 comprises 15 residues. Losses at the gene ends were 4 bases for V and 1 base for J; bases not matched to a gene: 5. The CDR3 loop reads CASSTRQGKNTEAFF. For the CDR3, the DNA is TGTGCCAGTAGTACTCGACAGGGGAAGAACACTGAAGCTTTCTTT.

The chain employs TRBV6-2 or TRBV6-3 and TRBJ2-1; a weak D match, TRBD2 (6 bases). Trimming left V 6 bases short and J 6 bases short, with 15 bases between. Germline V gives CDR1 MNHEY, CDR2 SVGEGT. The CDR3 is 14 amino acids. The CDR3 is CASSLGLASNEQFF. The CDR3 nucleotides are TGTGCCAGCAGCCTCGGGCTAGCGTCCAATGAGCAGTTCTTC.

In this sample, this clone turned up a few times. This chain joins TRBV5-6 and TRBJ1-1; D is unclear. CDR1 is SGHDT, CDR2 YYEEEE, per germline. The CDR3 runs to 15 residues. V lost 0 bases and J 7 bases, leaving 16 bases between the germline ends. This CDR3 reads CASSLAYDGLFEAFF. DNA for the CDR3: TGTGCCAGCAGCTTGGCGTACGATGGACTGTTTGAAGCTTTCTTT.

This clone was recorded a few times. The V call is TRBV5-4, the J call TRBJ2-7; the match to TRBD2 covers 12 bases. The CDR3 is 17 residues long. J lost 3 bases, V lost 2 bases, and 9 bases had no gene match. Germline lookup yields CDR1 SGHNT and CDR2 YYREEE (reference sequence). This CDR3 reads CASSFGTSGRNHYEQYF. Here the CDR3 DNA reads TGTGCCAGCAGCTTCGGTACTAGCGGGAGGAACCACTACGAGCAGTACTTC.

The CDR3 is CASSGTSGGQETQYF. CDR3 DNA: TGTGCCAGCAGCGGGACTAGCGGGGGACAAGAGACCCAGTACTTC. This chain uses TRBV11-1 with TRBJ2-5, with TRBD2 matching 14 bases. Unmatched junction bases numbered 1, after V lost 5 bases and J lost 2 bases. Looked up from germline, CDR1 is SGHAT and CDR2 is FQDESV (reference sequence). The CDR3 runs 15 residues.

This sequence joins TRBV14 and TRBJ2-3; 10 positions match TRBD2. The CDR3 runs 17 residues. V was clipped by 4 bases and J by 1 base; unmatched bases: 8. Germline CDR1 reads SGHDN; CDR2 reads FVKESK. The CDR3 here is CASSPSGGLAGTDTQYF. The CDR3 nucleotides read TGTGCCAGCAGCCCCTCGGGTGGACTAGCGGGCACAGATACGCAGTATTTT.

CDR3 nucleotides: TGTGCCAGCAGTCCTGGGACAGGGGGCTACTATGGCTACACCTTC. Residues: CASSPGTGGYYGYTF. The V and J genes are TRBV28 and TRBJ1-2; TRBD1 aligns across 12 bases. Losses at the gene ends were 5 bases for V and 3 bases for J; bases not matched to a gene: 4. CDR3 length: 15 amino acids. Germline CDR1 reads MDHEN; CDR2 reads SYDVKM.

The V gene is TRBV11-2, the J gene TRBJ2-3; tentatively, D is TRBD1 (6 bases). Trimming removed 3 bases from V and 0 bases from J, with 13 bases in between. The CDR3 spans 16 residues. Germline assignment: CDR1 SGHAT and CDR2 FQNNGV. CDR3 DNA: TGTGCCAGCAGCTTCTCTTGGGGGCTTAGCACAGATACGCAGTATTTT. This translates into CASSFSWGLSTDTQYF.

CDR3 amino acids: CASSQYIFLGQGATYNEQFF. CDR3 nucleotides: TGTGCCAGCAGCCAATATATCTTTCTGGGACAGGGGGCGACCTACAATGAGCAGTTCTTC. The chain has TRBV3-1 (or the pseudogene TRBV3-2) and TRBJ2-1; 12 bases match TRBD1. The CDR3 runs to 20 residues. Losses at the gene ends were 2 bases for V and 2 bases for J; bases not matched to a gene: 13. The germline gives CDR1 LGHDT, CDR2 YNNKEL (reference sequence).

This chain connects TRBV7-2 to TRBJ1-2, with 11 bases lining up with TRBD1. J gave up 8 bases and V 3 bases, and 14 bases lay outside the gene matches. The CDR3 consists of 17 residues. Germline V CDR1 and CDR2: SGHTA, FQGNSA. CDR3 sequence reads: CASSFSSIGQGARGYTF. CDR3 nucleotides: TGTGCCAGCAGCTTTTCCAGTATAGGACAGGGGGCGCGGGGCTACACCTTC.

The chain recombines TRBV29-1 with TRBJ2-6; D ambiguous. Germline V gives CDR1 SQVTM, CDR2 ANQGSEA. This CDR3 has 13 residues. Between the trimmed V and J ends, which lost 4 bases and 2 bases, there was a span of 6 bases. CDR3 amino acids: CSVVEAGANVLTF. CDR3 DNA: TGCAGCGTTGTCGAGGCTGGGGCCAACGTCCTGACTTTC.

This clone was detected once. The V and J genes are TRBV21-1 and TRBJ2-3; the table assigns TRBD1, which was not confirmed against the DNA. TRBV21-1 is marked as a pseudogene. The CDR3 covers 16 residues. Here the CDR3 DNA reads TGTGCCAGCAGCAAACCCGACAGGGGAAGCACAGATACGCAGTATTTT. Its protein is CASSKPDRGSTDTQYF.

The CDR3: CASIEGRTDTQYF. In DNA form, the CDR3 reads TGTGCCAGCATCGAGGGTCGGACAGATACGCAGTATTTT. The chain uses TRBV2 and TRBJ2-3, with D possibly TRBD2 on 5 matching bases. Germline CDR1 SNHLY, CDR2 FYNNEI. There are 13 residues in the CDR3. The V end was cut by 7 bases, the J end by 3 bases, with 11 bases between.

This rearrangement joins TRBV6-2 or TRBV6-3 to TRBJ2-1; 9 nucleotides agree with TRBD1. V gave up 2 bases and J gave up 4 bases; unmatched junction bases: 6. CDR1 and CDR2 (germline): MNHEY, SVGEGT. The CDR3 extends over 16 amino acids. CDR3 coding DNA: TGTGCCAGCAGTTACCCCCGGGGACAGGGTTACAATGAGCAGTTCTTC. This encodes CASSYPRGQGYNEQFF.

The genes are TRBV5-6 and TRBJ1-2; D ambiguous. CDR3 length: 17 residues. V lost 0 bases to trimming and J lost 4 bases, with 19 bases between them. CDR1 is SGHDT, CDR2 YYEEEE, per germline. The CDR3 loop is CASSLGISGGTGYGYTF. CDR3 coding DNA: TGTGCCAGCAGCTTGGGTATCTCGGGAGGTACCGGCTATGGCTACACCTTC.

This clone has only one observation. The sample holds other DNA sequences that translate to the same CDR3. The chain has TRBV19 and TRBJ1-2; D is possibly TRBD1 (5 bases). CDR1 is LNHDA and CDR2 is SQIVND in the germline V gene (reference sequence). Trimming left V 3 bases short and J 2 bases short, with 10 bases between. CDR3 length equals 14 residues. The DNA for the CDR3 is TGTGCCAGTAGTATCGCGGGGGGAAACTATGGCTACACCTTC. Translated: CASSIAGGNYGYTF.

V gene TRBV11-3 combines with J gene TRBJ2-7; no definite D call. Trimming took 3 bases from V and 5 from J, leaving 8 bases between them. Germline V lookup: CDR1 SGHNT, CDR2 YENEEA. This CDR3 region has 12 residues. CDR3 region: CASSFLGNEQYF. The CDR3 coding sequence is TGTGCCAGCAGCTTCTTGGGCAACGAGCAGTACTTC. Together with reference TRBV11-3 and TRBJ2-7, the CDR3 gives the full variable domain: EAGVVQSPRYKIIEKKQPVAFWCNPISGHNTLYWYLQNLGQGPELLIRYENEEAVDDSQLPKDRFSAERLKGVDSTLKIQPAELGDSAVYLCASSFLGNEQYFGPGTRLTVT.

V and J are TRBV28 and TRBJ2-3; 7 nucleotides line up with TRBD2. Trimming cost V 7 bases and J 2 bases; bases outside gene matches: 9. The CDR3 spans 15 residues. In germline, CDR1 is MDHEN, CDR2 SYDVKM. CDR3 amino acids: CASIGSGTHTDTQYF. The CDR3 DNA reads TGTGCCAGCATAGGGAGCGGGACTCACACAGATACGCAGTATTTT.

The V gene is TRBV10-2, the J gene TRBJ1-2, with 9 bases that match TRBD1. V trimming: 6 bases; J trimming: 7 bases; junction bases outside the gene matches: 6. This CDR3 contains 13 residues. Germline V gene data show CDR1 as WSHSY and CDR2 as SAAADI. CDR3 sequence reads: CASRGQGEGGYTF. CDR3 sequence (DNA): TGCGCCAGCAGGGGACAGGGAGAGGGTGGCTACACCTTC.

The V call is TRBV7-9, the J call TRBJ1-1; possibly TRBD1 for D (6 bases). Trimming took off 5 bases at V and 8 bases at J, with 15 bases between the two ends. The CDR3 consists of 13 residues. The germline V gene has CDR1 SEHNR and CDR2 FQNEAQ (reference sequence). The CDR3 loop reads CASSTAGGPEAFF. As DNA, the CDR3 is TGTGCCAGCAGCACCGCCGGGGGGCCGGAAGCTTTCTTT.

V gene TRBV24-1 combines with J gene TRBJ1-2; no clear D gene. Germline-derived CDR1 and CDR2 are KGHDR and SFDVKD. The CDR3 length is 12 residues. The V end lost 3 bases, the J end lost 6 bases, and 7 bases lay between the germline ends. In DNA form, the CDR3 reads TGTGCCACCAGTGATGGCCCCAATGGCTACACCTTC. Amino acids: CATSDGPNGYTF.